This T cell receptor (beta chain) appears in the sequencing data of a study of control samples from healthy donors and cancer patients (dated by TCRdb to about 2020). Libraries were prepared through the immunoSEQ multiplex PCR assay. TCRdb carries this immuneACCESS record with in-frame sequences only. Its versions omit some clonotypes, under half of them owing to an unresolved V gene in the studies checked, with the rest unexplained. The sample profile shows around 120,000 clones; more than 75% of them were found once. Around 3% of the sample goes to the ten largest clones. From a lookup of the germline V gene (reference sequence), CDR1 and CDR2 are LNHDA and SQIVND. V and J are truncated by 4 bases and 0 bases respectively, leaving an intervening sequence of 21 bases. Counted from cysteine to phenylalanine, this CDR3 has 18 amino acids. CDR3 DNA is the only sequence kept; it has 54 bases, read in frame from the first base.

Notes on this clone: This receptor's antigen is unknown. The record has no base qualities; no much larger clone is one base away.

The receptor was derived from a man aged 55 to 70 in good health. The specimen was blood. The chain is made from TRBV19 and TRBJ1-1, with TRBD1 tentatively as D gene (5 bases match). CDR3 sequence: CASSTRSSGGNMNTEAFF. The bases read TGTGCCAGTAGTACCCGCTCGTCGGGGGGGAACATGAACACTGAAGCTTTCTTT.